This is a list of T cell receptor beta chains from one sample in a study of CD8+CD57+ T cells in acquired aplastic anemia. TCRdb processed the reads anew with MiXCR; each CDR3 protein has one entry. Of fewer than 200,000 distinct CDR3 sequences listed, approximately 48% are singletons. Sequenced: sorted CD4+, CD8+, or CD8+CD57+ T cells (not recorded which) from PBMCs. The receptors stem from a human donor with aplastic anemia. Each CDR3 is given with its conserved first and last residue. A D gene is named only where the DNA matches it firmly. Some rows mark clone size as missing; the rest say once, few, many or name a class of expanded clone.

v_call: TRBV29-1
j_call: TRBJ2-6
cdr3_length: 12
clone_size: -
d_call: -
cdr3_nt: TGCAGCGCTATCTCTGGGGCCAACGTCCTGACTTTC
cdr3_aa: CSAISGANVLTF

v_call: TRBV29-1
j_call: TRBJ2-3
cdr3_length: 15
clone_size: -
d_call: TRBD2
cdr3_nt: TGCAGCGTTGGCCGTCCAGGGACTAGAACAGATACGCAGTATTTT
cdr3_aa: CSVGRPGTRTDTQYF

v_call: TRBV20-1
j_call: TRBJ2-1
cdr3_length: 16
clone_size: many
d_call: TRBD2
cdr3_nt: TGCAGTGCTAGAGAACTAGCGCTGATCTCCTACAATGAGCAGTTCTTC
cdr3_aa: CSARELALISYNEQFF

v_call: TRBV20-1
j_call: TRBJ2-7
cdr3_length: 12
clone_size: -
d_call: -
cdr3_nt: TGCAGTGCACGGGCTAGCGACTACGAGCAGTACTTC
cdr3_aa: CSARASDYEQYF

v_call: TRBV2
j_call: TRBJ2-1
cdr3_length: 15
clone_size: -
d_call: TRBD2
cdr3_nt: TGTGCCACCAGTGATTCTAGCGGGGGCTACAATGAGCAGTTCTTC
cdr3_aa: CATSDSSGGYNEQFF

v_call: TRBV27
j_call: TRBJ2-1
cdr3_length: 16
clone_size: -
d_call: TRBD2
cdr3_nt: TGTGCCAGCAGTTTATCGGCCCTCTTAGAGCGGGGAGTCGAGTTCTTC
cdr3_aa: CASSLSALLERGVEFF

v_call: TRBV2
j_call: TRBJ2-1
cdr3_length: 15
clone_size: -
d_call: -
cdr3_nt: TGTGCCAGCAGTCTAGTACTCAAATCCTACAATGAGCAGTTCTTC
cdr3_aa: CASSLVLKSYNEQFF

v_call: TRBV24-1
j_call: TRBJ1-2
cdr3_length: 14
clone_size: -
d_call: -
cdr3_nt: TGTGCCACCAGTGATTTAGACCGTTATAGTGGCTACACCTTC
cdr3_aa: CATSDLDRYSGYTF

v_call: TRBV7-6
j_call: TRBJ1-1
cdr3_length: 14
clone_size: once
d_call: -
cdr3_nt: TGTGCCAGCAGCCCTGTGACAGGGAACACTGAAGCTTTCTTT
cdr3_aa: CASSPVTGNTEAFF

v_call: TRBV2
j_call: TRBJ2-5
cdr3_length: 15
clone_size: -
d_call: -
cdr3_nt: TGTGCCAGCAGCTTAACGAACAGGGAAGGCGAGACCCAGTACTTC
cdr3_aa: CASSLTNREGETQYF

v_call: TRBV2
j_call: TRBJ2-7
cdr3_length: 14
clone_size: -
d_call: TRBD2
cdr3_nt: TGTGCCAGCAGTGAACGGGGACTAGCTGTTGGGCAGTACTTC
cdr3_aa: CASSERGLAVGQYF

v_call: TRBV10-3
j_call: TRBJ2-1
cdr3_length: 18
clone_size: -
d_call: -
cdr3_nt: TGTGCCATCAGTGAGTCTAACGGACTCGCCTTTGGGTACAATGAGCAGTTCTTC
cdr3_aa: CAISESNGLAFGYNEQFF

v_call: TRBV24-1
j_call: TRBJ2-1
cdr3_length: 14
clone_size: once
d_call: -
cdr3_nt: TGTGCCACCAGTGACGTGAGGGGGACCAATGAGCAGTTCTTC
cdr3_aa: CATSDVRGTNEQFF

v_call: TRBV2
j_call: TRBJ1-2
cdr3_length: 12
clone_size: -
d_call: -
cdr3_nt: TGTGCCAGCAGTTCTGGAGCCTATGGCTACACCTTC
cdr3_aa: CASSSGAYGYTF

v_call: TRBV2
j_call: TRBJ1-1
cdr3_length: 16
clone_size: -
d_call: TRBD1
cdr3_nt: TGTGCCAGCGGCCGGGACAGGGTCTTTAGTGGCACTGAAGCTTTCTTT
cdr3_aa: CASGRDRVFSGTEAFF

v_call: TRBV29-1
j_call: TRBJ1-1
cdr3_length: 13
clone_size: many
d_call: -
cdr3_nt: TGCAGCGTTGATCGGGCCACGAACACTGAAGCTTTCTTT
cdr3_aa: CSVDRATNTEAFF

v_call: TRBV19
j_call: TRBJ1-5
cdr3_length: 12
clone_size: many
d_call: -
cdr3_nt: TGTGCCAGTTCCTTGGGGGTCCAGCCCCAGCATTTT
cdr3_aa: CASSLGVQPQHF